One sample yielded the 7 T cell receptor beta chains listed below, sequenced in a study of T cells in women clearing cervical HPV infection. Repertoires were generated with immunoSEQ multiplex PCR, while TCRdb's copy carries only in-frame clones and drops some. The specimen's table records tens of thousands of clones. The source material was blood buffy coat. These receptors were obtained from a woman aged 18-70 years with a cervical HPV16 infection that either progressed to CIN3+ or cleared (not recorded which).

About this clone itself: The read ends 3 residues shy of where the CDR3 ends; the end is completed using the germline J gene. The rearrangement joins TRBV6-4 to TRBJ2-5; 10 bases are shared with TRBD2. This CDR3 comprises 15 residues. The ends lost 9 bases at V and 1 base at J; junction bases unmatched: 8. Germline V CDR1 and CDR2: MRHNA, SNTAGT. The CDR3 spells CARGAASGGQETQYF. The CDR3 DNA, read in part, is TGTGCCAGGGGGGCCGCTAGCGGGGGCCAAGAGACC.

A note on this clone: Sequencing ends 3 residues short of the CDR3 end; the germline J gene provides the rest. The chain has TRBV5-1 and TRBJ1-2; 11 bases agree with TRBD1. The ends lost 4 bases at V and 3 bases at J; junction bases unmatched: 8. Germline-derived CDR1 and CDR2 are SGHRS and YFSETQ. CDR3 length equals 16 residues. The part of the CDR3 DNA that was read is TGCGCCAGCAGCCCTGGGACAGGGGGAATCTACTATGGC. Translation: CASSPGTGGIYYG. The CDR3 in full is CASSPGTGGIYYGYTF.

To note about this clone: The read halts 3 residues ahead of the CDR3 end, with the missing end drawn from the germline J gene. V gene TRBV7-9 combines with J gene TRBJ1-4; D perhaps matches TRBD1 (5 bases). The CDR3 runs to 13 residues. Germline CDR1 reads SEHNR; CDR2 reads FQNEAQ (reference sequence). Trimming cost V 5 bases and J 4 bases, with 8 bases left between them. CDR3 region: CASSRDSNEKLFF. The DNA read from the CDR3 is TGTGCCAGCAGCCGTGACAGTAATGAAAAA.

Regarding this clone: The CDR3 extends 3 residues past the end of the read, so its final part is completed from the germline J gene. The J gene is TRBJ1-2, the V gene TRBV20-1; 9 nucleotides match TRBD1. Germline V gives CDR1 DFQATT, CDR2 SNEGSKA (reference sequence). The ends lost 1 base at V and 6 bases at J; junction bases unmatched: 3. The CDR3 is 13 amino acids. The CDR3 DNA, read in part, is TGCAGTGCTAGAGCAGGACAGGGGCATGGC. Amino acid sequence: CSARAGQGHG. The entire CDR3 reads CSARAGQGHGYTF.

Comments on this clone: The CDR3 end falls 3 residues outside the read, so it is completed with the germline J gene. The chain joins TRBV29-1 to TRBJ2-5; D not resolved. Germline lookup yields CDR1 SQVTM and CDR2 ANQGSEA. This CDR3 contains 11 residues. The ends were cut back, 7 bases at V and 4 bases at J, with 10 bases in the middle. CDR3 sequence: CSARPGETQYF. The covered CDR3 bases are TGCAGCGCCCGGCCGGGAGAGACC.

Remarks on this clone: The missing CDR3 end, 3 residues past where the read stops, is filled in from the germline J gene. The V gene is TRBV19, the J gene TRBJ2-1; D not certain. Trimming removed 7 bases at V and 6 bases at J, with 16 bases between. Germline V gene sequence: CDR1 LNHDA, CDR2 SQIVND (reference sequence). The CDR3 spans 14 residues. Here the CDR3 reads CASISDKRSNEQFF. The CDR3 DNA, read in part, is TGTGCCAGTATATCTGATAAGCGCTCCAATGAG.

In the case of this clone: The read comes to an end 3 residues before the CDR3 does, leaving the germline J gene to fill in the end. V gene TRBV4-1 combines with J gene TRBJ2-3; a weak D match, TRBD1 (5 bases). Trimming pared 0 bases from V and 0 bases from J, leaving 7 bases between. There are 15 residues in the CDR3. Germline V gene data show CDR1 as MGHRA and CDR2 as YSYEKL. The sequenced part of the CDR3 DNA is TGCGCCAGCAGCCAAGAACAGGTCAGCACAGATACG. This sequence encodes CASSQEQVSTDT. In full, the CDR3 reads CASSQEQVSTDTQYF.